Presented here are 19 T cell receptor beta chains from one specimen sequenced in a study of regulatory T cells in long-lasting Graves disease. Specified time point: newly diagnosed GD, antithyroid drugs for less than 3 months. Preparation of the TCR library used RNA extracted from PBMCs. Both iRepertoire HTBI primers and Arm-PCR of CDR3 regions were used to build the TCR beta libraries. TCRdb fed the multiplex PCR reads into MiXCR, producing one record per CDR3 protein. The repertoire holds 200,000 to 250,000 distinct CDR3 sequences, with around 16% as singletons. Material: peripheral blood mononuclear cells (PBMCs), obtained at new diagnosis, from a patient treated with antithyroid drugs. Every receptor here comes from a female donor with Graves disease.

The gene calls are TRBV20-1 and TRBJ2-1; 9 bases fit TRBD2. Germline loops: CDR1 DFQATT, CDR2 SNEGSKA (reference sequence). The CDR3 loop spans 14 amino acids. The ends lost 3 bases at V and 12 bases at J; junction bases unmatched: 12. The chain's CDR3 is CSARDRREGLGQFF. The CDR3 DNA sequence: TGCAGTGCTAGGGATCGGCGGGAGGGCCTTGGGCAGTTCTTC.

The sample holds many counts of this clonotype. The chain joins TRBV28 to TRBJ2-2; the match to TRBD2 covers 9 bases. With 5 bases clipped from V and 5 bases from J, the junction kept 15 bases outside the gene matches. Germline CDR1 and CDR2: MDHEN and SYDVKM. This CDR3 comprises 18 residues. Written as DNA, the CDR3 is TGTGCCAGCAGTATCCTCTTCGGCGGGAGGGCCGGTACCGGGGAGCTGTTTTTT. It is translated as CASSILFGGRAGTGELFF.

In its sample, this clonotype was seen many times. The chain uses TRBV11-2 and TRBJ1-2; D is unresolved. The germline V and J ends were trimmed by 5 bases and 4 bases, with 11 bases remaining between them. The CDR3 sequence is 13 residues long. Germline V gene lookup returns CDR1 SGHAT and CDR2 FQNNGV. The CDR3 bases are TGTGCCAGCAGCCGTGACAACACCTATGGCTACACCTTC. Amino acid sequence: CASSRDNTYGYTF.

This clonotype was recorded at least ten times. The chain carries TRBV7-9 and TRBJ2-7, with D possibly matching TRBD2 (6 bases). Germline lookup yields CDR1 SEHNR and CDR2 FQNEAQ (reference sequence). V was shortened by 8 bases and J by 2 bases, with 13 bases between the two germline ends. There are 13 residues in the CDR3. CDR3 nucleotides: TGTGCCAGCGACAGTCCGGGGGCCTACGAGCAGTACTTC. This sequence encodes CASDSPGAYEQYF.

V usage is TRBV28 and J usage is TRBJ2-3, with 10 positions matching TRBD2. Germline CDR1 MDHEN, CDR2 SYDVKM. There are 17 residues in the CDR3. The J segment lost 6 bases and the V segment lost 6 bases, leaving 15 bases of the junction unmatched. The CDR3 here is CASSSQVVAGGRDTQYF. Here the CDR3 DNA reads TGTGCCAGCAGCTCCCAGGTCGTAGCGGGAGGCCGGGATACGCAGTATTTT.

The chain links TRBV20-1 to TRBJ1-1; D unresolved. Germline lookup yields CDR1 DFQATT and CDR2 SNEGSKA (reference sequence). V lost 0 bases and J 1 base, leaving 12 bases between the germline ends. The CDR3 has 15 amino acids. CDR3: CSARDQEVGNTEAFF. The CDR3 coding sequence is TGCAGTGCTAGAGATCAAGAGGTCGGGAACACTGAAGCTTTCTTT.

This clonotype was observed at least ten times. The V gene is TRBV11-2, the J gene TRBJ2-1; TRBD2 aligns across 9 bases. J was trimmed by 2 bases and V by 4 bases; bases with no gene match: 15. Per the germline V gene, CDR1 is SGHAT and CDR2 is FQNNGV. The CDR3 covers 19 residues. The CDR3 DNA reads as TGTGCCAGCAGCTCCTGGGCTAGCGGGACCTTAGGGGCCTACAATGAGCAGTTCTTC. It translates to CASSSWASGTLGAYNEQFF.

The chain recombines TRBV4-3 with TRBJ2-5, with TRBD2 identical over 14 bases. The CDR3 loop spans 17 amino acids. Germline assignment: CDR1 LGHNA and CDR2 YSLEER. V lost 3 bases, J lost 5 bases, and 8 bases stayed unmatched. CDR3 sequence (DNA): TGCGCCAGCAGCCAGACTAGCGGGAGGGTCCGGGAGGAGACCCAGTACTTC. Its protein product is CASSQTSGRVREETQYF.

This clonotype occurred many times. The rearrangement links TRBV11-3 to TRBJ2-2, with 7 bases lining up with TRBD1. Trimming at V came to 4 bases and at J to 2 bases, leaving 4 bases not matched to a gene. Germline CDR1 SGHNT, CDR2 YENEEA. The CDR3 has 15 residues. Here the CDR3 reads CASSSGQENTGELFF. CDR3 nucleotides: TGTGCCAGCAGCTCCGGACAGGAAAACACCGGGGAGCTGTTTTTT.

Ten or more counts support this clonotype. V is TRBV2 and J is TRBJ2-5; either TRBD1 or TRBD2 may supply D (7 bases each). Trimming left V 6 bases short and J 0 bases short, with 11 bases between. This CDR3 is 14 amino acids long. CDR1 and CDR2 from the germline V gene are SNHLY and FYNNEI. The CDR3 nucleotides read TGTGCCAGCAGGGGGGGGACAGACCAAGAGACCCAGTACTTC. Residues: CASRGGTDQETQYF.

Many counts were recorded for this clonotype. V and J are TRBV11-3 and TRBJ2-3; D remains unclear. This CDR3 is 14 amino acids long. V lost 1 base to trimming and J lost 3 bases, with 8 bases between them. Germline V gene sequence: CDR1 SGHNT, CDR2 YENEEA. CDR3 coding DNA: TGTGCCAGCAGCTTAGTTCGAAGTACAGATACGCAGTATTTT. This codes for CASSLVRSTDTQYF.

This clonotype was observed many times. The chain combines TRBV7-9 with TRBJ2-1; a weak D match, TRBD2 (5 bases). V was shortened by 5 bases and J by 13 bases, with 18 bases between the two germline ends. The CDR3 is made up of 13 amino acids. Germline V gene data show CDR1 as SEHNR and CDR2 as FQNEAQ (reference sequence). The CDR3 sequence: CASSGDFRGAQFF. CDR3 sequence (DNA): TGTGCCAGCAGCGGGGATTTTCGGGGAGCCCAGTTCTTC.

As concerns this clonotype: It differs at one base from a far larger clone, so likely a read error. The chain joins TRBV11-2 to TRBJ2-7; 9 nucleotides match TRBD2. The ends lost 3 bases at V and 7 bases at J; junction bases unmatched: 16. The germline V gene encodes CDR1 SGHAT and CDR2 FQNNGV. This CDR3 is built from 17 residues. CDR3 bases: TGTGCCAGCAGCTTGAGGGGGGGTGGCGGGAGGGATTATGAGCAGTACTTC. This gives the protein CASSLRGGGGRDYEQYF.

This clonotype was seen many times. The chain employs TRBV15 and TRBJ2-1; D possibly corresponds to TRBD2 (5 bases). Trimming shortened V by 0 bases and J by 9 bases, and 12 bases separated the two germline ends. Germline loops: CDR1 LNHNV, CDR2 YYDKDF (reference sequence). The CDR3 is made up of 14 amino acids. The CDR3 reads CATSREAPSTEQFF. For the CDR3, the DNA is TGTGCCACCAGCAGAGAAGCCCCTAGCACTGAGCAGTTCTTC.

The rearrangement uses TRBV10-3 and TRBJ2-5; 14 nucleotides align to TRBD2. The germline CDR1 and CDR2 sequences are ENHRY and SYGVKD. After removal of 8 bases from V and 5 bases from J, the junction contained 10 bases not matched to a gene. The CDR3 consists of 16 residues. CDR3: CAIGTSGSVGLETQYF. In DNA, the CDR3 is TGTGCCATCGGGACTAGCGGGAGTGTAGGGTTGGAGACCCAGTACTTC.

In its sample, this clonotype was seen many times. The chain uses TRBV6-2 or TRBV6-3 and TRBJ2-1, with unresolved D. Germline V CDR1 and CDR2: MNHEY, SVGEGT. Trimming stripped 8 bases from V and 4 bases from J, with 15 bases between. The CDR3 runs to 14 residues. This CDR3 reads CASRSASRYNEQFF. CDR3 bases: TGTGCCAGCCGCAGTGCGTCGCGATACAATGAGCAGTTCTTC.

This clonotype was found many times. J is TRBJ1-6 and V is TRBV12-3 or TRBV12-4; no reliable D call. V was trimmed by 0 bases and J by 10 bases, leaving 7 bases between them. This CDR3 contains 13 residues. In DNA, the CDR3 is TGTGCCAGCAGTTTAGCGTTTATATCACCCCTCCACTTT. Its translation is CASSLAFISPLHF.

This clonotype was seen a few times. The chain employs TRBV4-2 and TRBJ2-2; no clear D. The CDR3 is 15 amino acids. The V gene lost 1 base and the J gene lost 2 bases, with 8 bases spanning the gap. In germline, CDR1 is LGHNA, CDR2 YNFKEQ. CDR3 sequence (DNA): TGTGCCAGCAGCCAAGGTTGGCCCAACACCGGGGAGCTGTTTTTT. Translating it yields CASSQGWPNTGELFF.

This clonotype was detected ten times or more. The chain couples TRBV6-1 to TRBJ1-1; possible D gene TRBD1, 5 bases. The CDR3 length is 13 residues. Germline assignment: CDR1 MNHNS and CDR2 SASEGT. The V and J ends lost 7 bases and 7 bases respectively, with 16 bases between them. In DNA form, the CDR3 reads TGTGCCAGCATCAACCCCGGCGGGGGTGAAGCTTTCTTT. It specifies CASINPGGGEAFF.